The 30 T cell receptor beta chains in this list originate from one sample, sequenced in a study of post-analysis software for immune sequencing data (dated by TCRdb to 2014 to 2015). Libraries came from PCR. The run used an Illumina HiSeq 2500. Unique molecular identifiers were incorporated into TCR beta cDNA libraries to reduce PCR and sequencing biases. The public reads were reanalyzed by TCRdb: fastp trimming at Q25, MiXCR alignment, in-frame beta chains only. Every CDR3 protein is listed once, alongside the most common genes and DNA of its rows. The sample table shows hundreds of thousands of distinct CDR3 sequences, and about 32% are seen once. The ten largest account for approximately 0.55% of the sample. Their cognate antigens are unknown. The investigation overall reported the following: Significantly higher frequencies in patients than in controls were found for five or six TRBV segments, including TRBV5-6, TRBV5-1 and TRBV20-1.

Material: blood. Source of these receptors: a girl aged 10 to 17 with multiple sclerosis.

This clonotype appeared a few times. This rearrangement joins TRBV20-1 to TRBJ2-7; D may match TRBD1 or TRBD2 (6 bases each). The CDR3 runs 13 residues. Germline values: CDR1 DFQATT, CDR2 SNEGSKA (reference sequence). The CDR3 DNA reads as TGCAGCCCCGGGGGCCGAAACGGTCGGGAGCAGTACTTC. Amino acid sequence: CSPGGRNGREQYF.

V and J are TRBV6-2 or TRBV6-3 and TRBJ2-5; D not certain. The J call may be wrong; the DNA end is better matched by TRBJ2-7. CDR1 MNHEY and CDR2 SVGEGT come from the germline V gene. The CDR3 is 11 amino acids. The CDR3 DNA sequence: TGTGCCAGCAGCCGGCAGAACGAGCAGTACTTC. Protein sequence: CASSRQNEQYF.

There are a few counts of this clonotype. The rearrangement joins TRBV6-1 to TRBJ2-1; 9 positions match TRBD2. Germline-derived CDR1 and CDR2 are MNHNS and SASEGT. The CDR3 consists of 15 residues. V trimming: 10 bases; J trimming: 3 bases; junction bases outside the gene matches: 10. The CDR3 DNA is TGTGCCACCAGGGAAGCGGGAGGATACTACAATGAGCAGTTCTTC. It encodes CATREAGGYYNEQFF.

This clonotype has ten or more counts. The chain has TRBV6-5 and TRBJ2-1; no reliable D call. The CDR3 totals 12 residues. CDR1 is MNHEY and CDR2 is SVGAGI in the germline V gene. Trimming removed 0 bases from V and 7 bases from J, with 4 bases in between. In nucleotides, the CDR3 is TGTGCCAGCAGTTACTCGGGGAATGAGCAGTTCTTC. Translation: CASSYSGNEQFF.

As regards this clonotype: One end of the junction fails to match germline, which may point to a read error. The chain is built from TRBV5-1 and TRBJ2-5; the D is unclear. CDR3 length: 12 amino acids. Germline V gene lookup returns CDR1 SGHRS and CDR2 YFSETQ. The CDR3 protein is CAGSPVRETQYF. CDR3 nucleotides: TGCGCCGGCAGCCCGGTTCGAGAGACCCAGTACTTC.

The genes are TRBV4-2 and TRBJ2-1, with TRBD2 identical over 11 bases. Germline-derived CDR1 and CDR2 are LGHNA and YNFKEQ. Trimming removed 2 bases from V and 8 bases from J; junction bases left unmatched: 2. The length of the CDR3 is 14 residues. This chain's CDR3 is CASSQLLAGDEQFF. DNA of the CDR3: TGTGCCAGCAGCCAATTACTAGCGGGGGATGAGCAGTTCTTC.

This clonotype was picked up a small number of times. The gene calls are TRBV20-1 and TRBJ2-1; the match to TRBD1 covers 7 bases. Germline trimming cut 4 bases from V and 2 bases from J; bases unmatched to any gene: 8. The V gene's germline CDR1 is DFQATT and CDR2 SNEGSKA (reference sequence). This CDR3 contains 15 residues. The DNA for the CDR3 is TGCAGTGCTACAAAGGGGGCAGGGCCCTACAATGAGCAGTTCTTC. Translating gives CSATKGAGPYNEQFF.

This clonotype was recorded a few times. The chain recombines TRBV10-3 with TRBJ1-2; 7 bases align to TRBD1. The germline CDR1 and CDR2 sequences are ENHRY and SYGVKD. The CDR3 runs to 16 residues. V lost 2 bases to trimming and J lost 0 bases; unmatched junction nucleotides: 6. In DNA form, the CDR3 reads TGTGCCATCAGTGAGGGACAGGAGATTTCTAACTATGGCTACACCTTC. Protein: CAISEGQEISNYGYTF.

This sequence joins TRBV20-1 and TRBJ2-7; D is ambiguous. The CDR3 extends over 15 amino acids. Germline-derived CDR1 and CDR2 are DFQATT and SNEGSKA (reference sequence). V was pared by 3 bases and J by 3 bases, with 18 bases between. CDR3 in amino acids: CSASYPGSPHYEQYF. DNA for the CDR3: TGCAGTGCTAGTTATCCCGGGTCTCCGCACTACGAGCAGTACTTC.

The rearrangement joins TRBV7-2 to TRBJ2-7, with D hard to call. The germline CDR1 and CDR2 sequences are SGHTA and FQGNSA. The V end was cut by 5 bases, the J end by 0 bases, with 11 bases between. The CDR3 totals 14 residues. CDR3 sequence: CASSAAYSSYEQYF. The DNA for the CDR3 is TGTGCCAGCAGCGCCGCCTACAGCTCCTACGAGCAGTACTTC.

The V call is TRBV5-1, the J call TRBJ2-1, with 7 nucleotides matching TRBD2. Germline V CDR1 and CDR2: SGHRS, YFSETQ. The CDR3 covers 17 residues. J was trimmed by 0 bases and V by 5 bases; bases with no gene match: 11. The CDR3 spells CASRRIAGPSSYNEQFF. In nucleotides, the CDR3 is TGCGCCAGCAGAAGGATAGCGGGTCCCAGCTCCTACAATGAGCAGTTCTTC.

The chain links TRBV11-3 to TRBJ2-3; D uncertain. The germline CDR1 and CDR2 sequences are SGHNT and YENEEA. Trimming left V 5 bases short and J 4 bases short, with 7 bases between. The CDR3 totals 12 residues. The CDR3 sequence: CASSEPPDTQYF. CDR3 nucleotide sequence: TGTGCCAGCAGCGAACCCCCAGATACGCAGTATTTT.

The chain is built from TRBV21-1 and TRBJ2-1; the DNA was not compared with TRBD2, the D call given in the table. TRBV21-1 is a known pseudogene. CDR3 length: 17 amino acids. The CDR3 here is CASSTYYALAGTNEQFF. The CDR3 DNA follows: TGTGCCAGCAGCACCTATTACGCACTAGCGGGAACCAATGAGCAGTTCTTC.

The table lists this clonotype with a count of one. DNA of the CDR3: TGTGCCAGCAGCTTAGGGTTACTCACAGATACGCAGTATTTT. Its translation is CASSLGLLTDTQYF. The V gene is TRBV5-5, the J gene TRBJ2-3; D ambiguous. Germline values: CDR1 SGHKS, CDR2 YYEKEE (reference sequence). The CDR3 length is 14 residues. Trimming shortened V by 2 bases and J by 2 bases, and 9 bases separated the two germline ends.

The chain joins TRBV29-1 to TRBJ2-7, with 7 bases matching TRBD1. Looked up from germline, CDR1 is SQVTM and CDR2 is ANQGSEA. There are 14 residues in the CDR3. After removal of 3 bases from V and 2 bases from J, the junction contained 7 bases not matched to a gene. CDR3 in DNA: TGCAGCGTTGAGGGACAGACCTCAACCTACGAGCAGTACTTC. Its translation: CSVEGQTSTYEQYF.

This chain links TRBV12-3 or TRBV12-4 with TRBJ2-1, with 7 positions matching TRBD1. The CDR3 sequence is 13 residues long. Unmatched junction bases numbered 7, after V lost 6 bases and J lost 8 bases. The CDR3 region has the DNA TGTGCCAGCAGCCCAACAGGGGTGGATGAGCAGTTCTTC. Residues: CASSPTGVDEQFF.

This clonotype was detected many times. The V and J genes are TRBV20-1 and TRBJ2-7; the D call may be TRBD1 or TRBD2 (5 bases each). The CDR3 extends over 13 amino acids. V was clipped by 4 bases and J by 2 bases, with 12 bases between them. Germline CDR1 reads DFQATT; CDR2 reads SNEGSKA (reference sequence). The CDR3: CSANSGTPYEQYF. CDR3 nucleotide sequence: TGCAGTGCTAACTCAGGGACCCCCTACGAGCAGTACTTC.

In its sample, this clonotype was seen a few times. The CDR3: CSARGLPNQPQHF. Written as DNA, the CDR3 is TGCAGTGCTAGAGGGCTCCCCAATCAGCCCCAGCATTTT. The J gene is TRBJ1-5, the V gene TRBV20-1, with D hard to call. This CDR3 contains 13 residues. Deletions cut 1 base from V and 3 bases from J, with 7 bases between. CDR1 and CDR2 from the germline V gene are DFQATT and SNEGSKA (reference sequence).

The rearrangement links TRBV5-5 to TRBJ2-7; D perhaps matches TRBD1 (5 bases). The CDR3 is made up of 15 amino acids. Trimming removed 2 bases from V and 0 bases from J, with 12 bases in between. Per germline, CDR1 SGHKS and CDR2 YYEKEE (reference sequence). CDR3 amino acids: CASSFQSDISYEQYF. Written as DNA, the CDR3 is TGTGCCAGCAGCTTCCAATCGGACATCTCCTACGAGCAGTACTTC.

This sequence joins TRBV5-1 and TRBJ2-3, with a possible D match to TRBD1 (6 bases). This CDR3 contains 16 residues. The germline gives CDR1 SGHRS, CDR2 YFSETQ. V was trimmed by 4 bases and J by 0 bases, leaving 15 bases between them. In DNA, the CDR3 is TGCGCCAGCAGCGGAACAGGGTATTCTAGCACAGATACGCAGTATTTT. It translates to CASSGTGYSSTDTQYF.

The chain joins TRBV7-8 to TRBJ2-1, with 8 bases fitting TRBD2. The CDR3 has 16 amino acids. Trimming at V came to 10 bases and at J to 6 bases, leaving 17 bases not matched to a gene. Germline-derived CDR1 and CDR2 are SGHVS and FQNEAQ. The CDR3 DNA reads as TGTGCCACCCGGGCGGAGGCGGGAGGCCCGGGCAATGAGCAGTTCTTC. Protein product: CATRAEAGGPGNEQFF.

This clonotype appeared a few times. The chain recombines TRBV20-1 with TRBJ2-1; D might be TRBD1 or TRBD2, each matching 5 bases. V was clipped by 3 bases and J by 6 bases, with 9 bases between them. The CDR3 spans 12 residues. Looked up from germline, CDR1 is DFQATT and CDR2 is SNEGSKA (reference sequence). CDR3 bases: TGCAGTGCTAGCGGGACGGGCAATGAGCAGTTCTTC. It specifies CSASGTGNEQFF.

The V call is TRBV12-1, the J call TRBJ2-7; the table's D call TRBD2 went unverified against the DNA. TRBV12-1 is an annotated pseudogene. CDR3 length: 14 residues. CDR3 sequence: CASRSQGGGYEQYF. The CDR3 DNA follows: TGTGCCAGCCGGTCTCAGGGAGGGGGCTACGAGCAGTACTTC.

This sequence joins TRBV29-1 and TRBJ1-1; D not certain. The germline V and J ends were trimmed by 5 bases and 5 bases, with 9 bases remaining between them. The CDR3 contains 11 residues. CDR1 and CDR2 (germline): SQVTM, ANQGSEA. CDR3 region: CSVLFLTEAFF. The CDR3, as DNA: TGCAGCGTTCTTTTTCTGACTGAAGCTTTCTTT. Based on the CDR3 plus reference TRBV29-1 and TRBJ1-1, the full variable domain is SAVISQKPSRDICQRGTSLTIQCQVDSQVTMMFWYRQQPGQSLTLIATANQGSEATYESGFVIDKFPISRPNLTFSTLTVSNMSPEDSSIYLCSVLFLTEAFFGQGTRLTVV.

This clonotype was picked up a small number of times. The CDR3 sequence: CSAMTGLNIQYF. The CDR3, as DNA: TGCAGTGCAATGACAGGGCTGAACATTCAGTACTTC. The chain is built from TRBV20-1 and TRBJ2-4; 7 bases map to TRBD1. In germline, CDR1 is DFQATT, CDR2 SNEGSKA (reference sequence). The ends lost 6 bases at V and 7 bases at J; junction bases unmatched: 6. This CDR3 is 12 amino acids long.

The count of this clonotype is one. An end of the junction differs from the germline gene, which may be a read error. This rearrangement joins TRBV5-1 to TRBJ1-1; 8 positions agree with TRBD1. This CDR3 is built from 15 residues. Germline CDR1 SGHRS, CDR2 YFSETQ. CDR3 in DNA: TGCGCCAACAGCGTGGGGGACAGGATGAACACTGAAGCTTTCTTT. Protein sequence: CANSVGDRMNTEAFF.

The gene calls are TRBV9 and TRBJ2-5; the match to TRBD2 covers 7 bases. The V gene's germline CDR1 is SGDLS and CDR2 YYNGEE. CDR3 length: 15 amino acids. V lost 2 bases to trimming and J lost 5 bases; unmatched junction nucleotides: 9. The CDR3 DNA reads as TGTGCCAGCAGCGTCAGGGTAGCAGCGGGGGAGACCCAGTACTTC. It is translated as CASSVRVAAGETQYF.

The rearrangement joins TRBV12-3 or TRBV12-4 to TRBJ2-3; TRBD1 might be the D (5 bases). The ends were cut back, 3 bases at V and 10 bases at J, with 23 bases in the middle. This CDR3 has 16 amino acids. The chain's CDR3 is CASSFDGWWGANAQYF. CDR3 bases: TGTGCCAGCAGTTTCGATGGTTGGTGGGGCGCTAATGCGCAGTATTTT.

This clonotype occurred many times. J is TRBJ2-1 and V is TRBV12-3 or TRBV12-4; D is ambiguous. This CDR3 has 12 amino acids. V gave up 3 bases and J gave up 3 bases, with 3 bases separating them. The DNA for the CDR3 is TGTGCCAGCAGTTTCCTCTACAATGAGCAGTTCTTC. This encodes CASSFLYNEQFF.

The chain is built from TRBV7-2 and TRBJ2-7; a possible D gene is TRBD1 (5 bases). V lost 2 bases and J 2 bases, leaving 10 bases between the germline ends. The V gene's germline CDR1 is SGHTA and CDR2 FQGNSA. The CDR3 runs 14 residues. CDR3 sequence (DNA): TGTGCCAGCAGCTTATGGGGCCAGACCTACGAGCAGTACTTC. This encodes CASSLWGQTYEQYF.